The 8 T cell receptor beta chains in this list originate from one sample, sequenced in a study of cytomegalovirus exposure and HLA in healthy donors. Vbeta (60) and Jbeta (13) primers were used in the PCR. Produced via immunoSEQ multiplex PCR; TCRdb's table is partial and in-frame only. The sample has 150,000 to 170,000 clones, 70% to 80% seen once; the top ten hold roughly 2.2%. Material: PBMCs. The receptor source for this set is a man under 40 in good health and CMV-seronegative.

The chain couples TRBV27 to TRBJ2-2; D is unclear. This CDR3 has 15 amino acids. The germline CDR1 and CDR2 sequences are MNHEY and SMNVEV (reference sequence). Trimming shortened V by 2 bases and J by 3 bases, and 10 bases separated the two germline ends. CDR3 loop: CASSLEWSDTGELFF. The CDR3 DNA reads TGTGCCAGCAGTTTAGAATGGTCGGACACCGGGGAGCTGTTTTTT.

The chain's CDR3 is CASPGRVSEQFF. CDR3 sequence (DNA): TGTGCCAGCCCTGGGAGGGTCAGTGAGCAGTTCTTC. The chain is built from TRBV7-9 and TRBJ2-1; 7 bases line up with TRBD2. The V gene's germline CDR1 is SEHNR and CDR2 FQNEAQ (reference sequence). The CDR3 is made up of 12 amino acids. With 8 bases clipped from V and 9 bases from J, the junction kept 7 bases outside the gene matches.

This clone was counted a single time. The rearrangement joins TRBV6-5 to TRBJ2-5; 10 nucleotides align to TRBD1. Germline V CDR1 and CDR2: MNHEY, SVGAGI. The CDR3 is made up of 14 amino acids. Trimming took 6 bases from V and 5 from J; bases not matched to a gene: 6. DNA of the CDR3: TGTGCCAGCAGCCGACAGGGGGCCTTGGAGACCCAGTACTTC. Its translation is CASSRQGALETQYF.

The chain uses TRBV5-1 and TRBJ1-1, with D perhaps matching TRBD1 (6 bases). The length of the CDR3 is 14 residues. From germline, CDR1 is SGHRS and CDR2 YFSETQ. V gave up 2 bases and J gave up 6 bases, with 14 bases separating them. CDR3 protein: CASSLAGVFPEAFF. The CDR3 DNA reads as TGCGCCAGCAGCTTAGCAGGGGTTTTCCCTGAAGCTTTCTTT.

This CDR3 reads CASSSTGSGNTIYF. CDR3 bases: TGTGCCAGCAGTTCGACAGGGTCGGGAAACACCATATATTTT. J is TRBJ1-3 and V is TRBV6-5; 7 bases fit TRBD1. Unmatched junction bases numbered 4, after V lost 4 bases and J lost 4 bases. Germline V CDR1 and CDR2: MNHEY, SVGAGI. The CDR3 runs 14 residues.

This clone appeared a few times. Within the sample, other DNA sequences also encode this same CDR3. The rearrangement uses TRBV27 and TRBJ1-5; the D gene is possibly TRBD1 (5 bases). Germline V gives CDR1 MNHEY, CDR2 SMNVEV (reference sequence). The CDR3 has 12 amino acids. Trimming stripped 3 bases from V and 7 bases from J, with 7 bases between. This CDR3 is CASSFGGQPQHF. Here the CDR3 DNA reads TGTGCCAGCAGTTTCGGGGGGCAGCCCCAGCATTTT.

This clone was counted only a few times. The chain links TRBV9 to TRBJ2-7; a possible D gene is TRBD1 (6 bases). The CDR3 loop spans 13 amino acids. Per the germline V gene, CDR1 is SGDLS and CDR2 is YYNGEE. V dropped 3 bases and J dropped 0 bases, with 7 bases sitting between them. CDR3 coding DNA: TGTGCCAGCAGCGGGGACAACTCCTACGAGCAGTACTTC. As protein: CASSGDNSYEQYF.

The chain links TRBV7-2 to TRBJ1-2, with TRBD1 matching 12 bases. V lost 5 bases to trimming and J lost 8 bases; unmatched junction nucleotides: 3. CDR3 length equals 13 residues. Germline-derived CDR1 and CDR2 are SGHTA and FQGNSA. The CDR3 DNA reads as TGTGCCAGCAGCGGGACAGGGGGCGCCGGCTACACCTTC. This codes for CASSGTGGAGYTF. The full variable domain, in which reference TRBV7-2 and TRBJ1-2 provide the parts outside the CDR3, is GAGVSQSPSNKVTEKGKDVELRCDPISGHTALYWYRQSLGQGLEFLIYFQGNSAPDKSGLPSDRFSAERTGGSVSTLTIQRTQQEDSAVYLCASSGTGGAGYTFGSGTRLTVV.